A single sample gave rise to the 32 T cell receptor beta chains below, sequenced in a study of blood T cells in healthy people across ages. A sample-barcoded 5' primer and a J-beta primer mix were used in a second PCR of roughly 7 to 12 cycles. TCRdb independently ran MiXCR on the 5' RACE reads; one entry per CDR3 protein. Seen here are over a million distinct CDR3 sequences, roughly 43% observed once, and the top ten hold 4%. Sequencing was performed on blood. The source of these receptors is a woman younger than 30 in good health.

The CDR3 loop is CASSPSAIPDNSPLHF. CDR3 bases: TGCGCCAGCAGCCCATCGGCCATTCCCGATAATTCACCCCTCCACTTT. The V and J genes are TRBV4-3 and TRBJ1-6; no reliable D call. The CDR3 is 16 amino acids. V was cut by 4 bases and J by 5 bases, with 15 bases left in between. Per germline, CDR1 LGHNA and CDR2 YSLEER.

This clonotype was observed a handful of times. A junction end diverges from the germline sequence, so it may reflect a read error. The CDR3 region is CAIIEQMNTEAFF. The CDR3 DNA sequence: TGTGCCATCATTGAGCAAATGAACACTGAAGCTTTCTTT. This chain uses TRBV10-3 with TRBJ1-1; no clear D. CDR1 is ENHRY, CDR2 SYGVKD, per germline. CDR3 length: 13 amino acids.

This clonotype was seen a few times. The chain carries TRBV2 and TRBJ1-5; possible D gene TRBD1, 5 bases. Trimming removed 7 bases at V and 0 bases at J, with 13 bases between. The CDR3 runs to 15 residues. The germline V gene has CDR1 SNHLY and CDR2 FYNNEI. CDR3 region: CASTGTGYSNQPQHF. The CDR3 DNA reads TGTGCCAGCACTGGGACGGGGTATAGCAATCAGCCCCAGCATTTT.

This clonotype was observed a handful of times. The chain links TRBV24-1 to TRBJ2-3; no firm D call. Germline loops: CDR1 KGHDR, CDR2 SFDVKD. V lost 3 bases and J lost 8, with 11 bases in between. The CDR3 loop spans 13 amino acids. The CDR3: CATSDLPAGTQYF. CDR3 DNA: TGTGCCACCAGTGATCTCCCGGCTGGTACGCAGTATTTT.

The sample holds many counts of this clonotype. The chain is built from TRBV4-1 and TRBJ2-3, with 8 bases fitting TRBD1. V gave up 3 bases and J gave up 1 base; unmatched junction bases: 3. CDR1 and CDR2 (germline): MGHRA, YSYEKL. The CDR3 extends over 15 amino acids. Here the CDR3 DNA reads TGCGCCAGCAGCCAGGCGGGACAGGGCACAGATACGCAGTATTTT. Translated, it gives CASSQAGQGTDTQYF.

The chain employs TRBV9 and TRBJ2-1; D ambiguous. Trimming shortened V by 4 bases and J by 0 bases, and 11 bases separated the two germline ends. Germline CDR1 is SGDLS and CDR2 is YYNGEE. CDR3 size: 15 residues. The CDR3, as DNA: TGTGCCAGCAGCAAATCGACCGCCTCCTACAATGAGCAGTTCTTC. Translation gives CASSKSTASYNEQFF.

This clonotype was seen more than once but under ten times. The V call is TRBV7-9, the J call TRBJ2-5, with D tentatively TRBD2 (6 bases). V gave up 1 base and J gave up 11 bases, with 17 bases separating them. Germline-derived CDR1 and CDR2 are SEHNR and FQNEAQ (reference sequence). This CDR3 comprises 14 residues. CDR3 DNA: TGTGCCAGCAGCTTAGGAGGCCCGTCCCGGGAGCAGTACTTC. Translating it yields CASSLGGPSREQYF.

This clonotype showed up just a few times. The chain combines TRBV20-1 with TRBJ2-1; 7 bases match TRBD1. The CDR3 spans 15 residues. Germline V gives CDR1 DFQATT, CDR2 SNEGSKA (reference sequence). J lost 1 base, V lost 3 bases, and 6 bases had no gene match. The CDR3 loop reads CSASSPGGSYNEQFF. The CDR3 DNA sequence: TGCAGTGCTAGCAGCCCAGGGGGATCCTACAATGAGCAGTTCTTC.

This clonotype appeared a few times. The chain joins TRBV3-1 to TRBJ1-2; D not resolved. The CDR3 runs 13 residues. V lost 1 base and J lost 8, with 11 bases in between. Germline CDR1 LGHDT, CDR2 YNNKEL (reference sequence). The CDR3, as DNA: TGTGCCAGCAGCCAAGTACGGACCTGGGGCTACACCTTC. Protein: CASSQVRTWGYTF.

Comments on this clonotype: The junction and the germline gene differ at one end; a read error may be behind it. The J gene is TRBJ2-5, the V gene TRBV2; 12 bases agree with TRBD1. The J call may not be correct, given that the DNA end is closer to TRBJ2-7. There are 13 residues in the CDR3. Germline CDR1 is SNHLY and CDR2 is FYNNEI. The CDR3 DNA reads as TGTGCCAGCGGGACAGGGGGCTCCCACGAGCAGTACTTC. Encoded protein: CASGTGGSHEQYF.

This chain joins TRBV20-1 and TRBJ2-3, with TRBD2 matching 13 bases. Germline CDR1 and CDR2: DFQATT and SNEGSKA (reference sequence). V lost 3 bases to trimming and J lost 6 bases; unmatched junction nucleotides: 6. This CDR3 contains 15 residues. The CDR3 region has the DNA TGCAGTGCTAGGGCCGGACTAGCGGGAGTTGATACGCAGTATTTT. This encodes CSARAGLAGVDTQYF.

This clonotype came up many times. This sequence joins TRBV5-4 and TRBJ2-7; the match to TRBD2 covers 12 bases. J gave up 1 base and V 0 bases, and 2 bases lay outside the gene matches. This CDR3 spans 16 amino acids. The germline V gene has CDR1 SGHNT and CDR2 YYREEE (reference sequence). CDR3 sequence reads: CASSLELAGGSYEQYF. The CDR3 region has the DNA TGTGCCAGCAGCTTGGAACTAGCGGGGGGTTCCTACGAGCAGTACTTC. Supplemented by reference TRBV5-4 and TRBJ2-7, the full variable domain reads ETGVTQSPTHLIKTRGQQVTLRCSSQSGHNTVSWYQQALGQGPQFIFQYYREEENGRGNFPPRFSGLQFPNYSSELNVNALELDDSALYLCASSLELAGGSYEQYFGPGTRLTVT.

On this clonotype: One base away lies a much larger clone, so this may be a sequencing read error. The J gene is TRBJ2-1, the V gene TRBV29-1; D gene unclear. Germline CDR1 SQVTM, CDR2 ANQGSEA. The length of the CDR3 is 12 residues. V shed 1 base and J shed 10 bases, with 11 bases lying between them. CDR3 DNA: TGCAGCGTTGAAGTGGGTTCCTACGAGCAGTTCTTC. It translates to CSVEVGSYEQFF.

J is TRBJ2-1 and V is TRBV12-3 or TRBV12-4, with 7 nucleotides matching TRBD1. This CDR3 is 11 amino acids long. The V and J ends lost 6 bases and 12 bases, in that order; junction bases with no gene match: 5. The CDR3 DNA reads TGTGCCAGCAGACTCAGGGGGTCGCAGTTCTTC. Its protein product is CASRLRGSQFF.

This clonotype was seen more than once but under ten times. V and J are TRBV28 and TRBJ1-5; 7 positions agree with TRBD1. V dropped 8 bases and J dropped 0; count of bases not matched to a gene: 7. The germline CDR1 and CDR2 sequences are MDHEN and SYDVKM. The CDR3 extends over 15 amino acids. CDR3 in DNA: TGTGCCAGCCGGGACAGCCCCTATAGCAATCAGCCCCAGCATTTT. Translation: CASRDSPYSNQPQHF.

J is TRBJ1-3 and V is TRBV7-2, with D perhaps TRBD1 (6 bases). V lost 5 bases and J 4 bases, leaving 18 bases between the germline ends. Germline-derived CDR1 and CDR2 are SGHTA and FQGNSA. The CDR3 covers 16 residues. In nucleotides, the CDR3 is TGTGCCAGCAGCCTCGGGGGACAAACCCAAGGAAACACCATATATTTT. It specifies CASSLGGQTQGNTIYF. Full variable domain (outside the CDR3, taken from reference TRBV7-2 and TRBJ1-3): GAGVSQSPSNKVTEKGKDVELRCDPISGHTALYWYRQSLGQGLEFLIYFQGNSAPDKSGLPSDRFSAERTGGSVSTLTIQRTQQEDSAVYLCASSLGGQTQGNTIYFGEGSWLTVV.

This clonotype was observed at least ten times. The rearrangement uses TRBV7-9 and TRBJ2-1, with D maybe TRBD1 (6 bases). With 1 base removed from V and 8 bases from J, the gap between germline ends came to 6 bases. CDR1 SEHNR and CDR2 FQNEAQ come from the germline V gene (reference sequence). CDR3 length: 12 residues. The CDR3 spells CASSLEGDEQFF. In nucleotides, the CDR3 is TGTGCCAGCAGCTTAGAGGGGGATGAGCAGTTCTTC.

The J gene is TRBJ2-7, the V gene TRBV30, with TRBD2 matching over 12 bases. The V gene's germline CDR1 is GTSNPN and CDR2 SVGIG (reference sequence). V shed 0 bases, J shed 6 bases, and the junction held 6 bases outside the gene matches. The CDR3 spans 15 residues. The CDR3 DNA sequence: TGTGCCTGGAGTGTTCAAGGACTAGCGGGAATCGAGCAGTACTTC. This encodes CAWSVQGLAGIEQYF.

This clonotype was observed a single time. The chain uses TRBV7-2 and TRBJ1-5, with D uncertain. This CDR3 is built from 14 residues. CDR1 and CDR2 from the germline V gene are SGHTA and FQGNSA. Trimming left V 0 bases short and J 9 bases short, with 12 bases between. This CDR3 reads CASSLAGLGRPQHF. CDR3 nucleotides: TGTGCCAGCAGCTTAGCAGGACTCGGCCGGCCCCAGCATTTT.

The chain is built from TRBV4-3 and TRBJ2-5; 7 positions agree with TRBD2. Trimming removed 3 bases from V and 11 bases from J; junction bases left unmatched: 12. The CDR3 length is 14 residues. Germline-derived CDR1 and CDR2 are LGHNA and YSLEER. Written as DNA, the CDR3 is TGCGCCAGCAGCCACTTGACTAGCCGGGATGAGCAGTACTTC. Its protein is CASSHLTSRDEQYF.

This clonotype appeared a few times. In DNA, the CDR3 is TGCGCCAGCAGCCAAGAAATGTTCGGGGCCCAGCCCCAGCATTTT. Translating it yields CASSQEMFGAQPQHF. This rearrangement joins TRBV4-1 to TRBJ1-5; possible D gene TRBD1, 5 bases. The CDR3 loop spans 15 amino acids. CDR1 and CDR2 from the germline V gene are MGHRA and YSYEKL. Trimming removed 0 bases at V and 7 bases at J, with 13 bases between.

The V and J genes are TRBV7-6 and TRBJ2-1; TRBD2 agrees at 11 bases. TRBJ2-7 matches the DNA end more closely, so the J call is doubtful. Per the germline V gene, CDR1 is SGHVS and CDR2 is FNYEAQ. This CDR3 is built from 16 residues. The CDR3 DNA follows: TGTGCCAGCAGCTTAGCAAGTAGCGGGGGGGCGAGGGAGCAGTACTTC. It encodes CASSLASSGGAREQYF.

Note on this clonotype: A read error may account for a junction end that differs from germline. The chain combines TRBV7-2 with TRBJ2-4; 8 positions match TRBD2. Germline V gene data show CDR1 as SGHTA and CDR2 as FQGNSA. The CDR3 loop spans 15 amino acids. The CDR3 here is CAGSRRGGDKNIQYF. The CDR3 nucleotides read TGTGCCGGCAGCAGACGGGGGGGCGACAAAAACATTCAGTACTTC.

This clonotype occurred a few times. The V call is TRBV3-1, the J call TRBJ1-2; 7 bases align to TRBD1. The CDR3 extends over 14 amino acids. Trimming removed 5 bases from V and 4 bases from J; junction bases left unmatched: 7. Germline assignment: CDR1 LGHDT and CDR2 YNNKEL (reference sequence). The CDR3 sequence: CASSRQGMTYGYTF. CDR3 nucleotide sequence: TGTGCCAGCAGCAGACAGGGAATGACCTATGGCTACACCTTC. The whole variable domain, remainder taken from reference TRBV3-1 and TRBJ1-2, is DTAVSQTPKYLVTQMGNDKSIKCEQNLGHDTMYWYKQDSKKFLKIMFSYNNKELIINETVPNRFSPKSPDKAHLNLHINSLELGDSAVYFCASSRQGMTYGYTFGSGTRLTVV.

This clonotype was picked up a small number of times. The chain has TRBV12-3 or TRBV12-4 and TRBJ2-1, with 9 bases fitting TRBD2. The CDR3 covers 16 residues. Unmatched junction bases numbered 13, after V lost 5 bases and J lost 8 bases. CDR3 in amino acids: CASSRSGRPWFDEQFF. In DNA, the CDR3 is TGTGCCAGCAGTCGCAGCGGGAGGCCCTGGTTTGATGAGCAGTTCTTC.

The V and J genes are TRBV7-2 and TRBJ2-5, with 11 bases matching TRBD2. V was clipped by 2 bases and J by 11 bases; unmatched bases: 13. The CDR3 length is 16 residues. In germline, CDR1 is SGHTA, CDR2 FQGNSA. CDR3 in DNA: TGTGCCAGCAGCTTATATCCTAGCGGGGGGATATATGAGCAGTACTTC. This gives the protein CASSLYPSGGIYEQYF.

The V gene is TRBV5-8, the J gene TRBJ1-6; possible D gene TRBD1, 6 bases. Per germline, CDR1 SGHTS and CDR2 YDEGEE. This CDR3 region has 14 residues. V was shortened by 3 bases and J by 9 bases, with 13 bases between the two germline ends. The CDR3 DNA is TGTGCCAGCAGCTGGGGGCAGGGCAGTTCACCCCTCCACTTT. Encoded protein: CASSWGQGSSPLHF.

This chain uses TRBV11-2 with TRBJ1-2; D gene uncertain. Germline V gives CDR1 SGHAT, CDR2 FQNNGV. The CDR3 is 16 amino acids. Between the trimmed V and J ends, which lost 1 base and 4 bases, there was a span of 16 bases. The CDR3 bases are TGTGCCAGCAGCTTAGTGGGCCCCTCGGCCCTCTATGGCTACACCTTC. It specifies CASSLVGPSALYGYTF.

The chain combines TRBV27 with TRBJ2-5, with unresolved D. The CDR3 runs to 13 residues. The V end lost 8 bases, the J end lost 13 bases, and 23 bases lay between the germline ends. Germline assignment: CDR1 MNHEY and CDR2 SMNVEV (reference sequence). The CDR3 sequence: CASGLGVAYERYF. In DNA, the CDR3 is TGTGCCAGCGGCCTTGGGGTAGCCTACGAGCGGTACTTC.

This clonotype was picked up a small number of times. The gene calls are TRBV12-3 or TRBV12-4 and TRBJ2-1, with D possibly being TRBD2 (7 bases). This CDR3 spans 14 amino acids. The V end was cut by 5 bases, the J end by 7 bases, with 15 bases between. The CDR3 spells CASSDRGAQNEQFF. The DNA for the CDR3 is TGTGCCAGCAGTGATCGGGGGGCTCAGAATGAGCAGTTCTTC.

The sample holds a few counts of this clonotype. Relative to the germline gene, one junction end is altered; a read error may explain this. The CDR3 DNA sequence: TGCGCCAGCAGTCAAGTGGTTGCGCTAGCGGGAGTATTCAATGAGCAGTACTTC. Protein: CASSQVVALAGVFNEQYF. V gene TRBV4-3 combines with J gene TRBJ2-5; 10 positions match TRBD2. From germline, CDR1 is LGHNA and CDR2 YSLEER. The CDR3 runs to 18 residues.

CDR3 sequence: CSAQSPSGRTRNEQYF. The CDR3 DNA sequence: TGCAGTGCGCAGAGCCCTAGCGGGAGAACTAGGAATGAGCAGTACTTC. The J gene is TRBJ2-5, the V gene TRBV20-1; 10 bases align to TRBD2. Trimming cost V 6 bases and J 11 bases; bases outside gene matches: 21. Germline CDR1 is DFQATT and CDR2 is SNEGSKA (reference sequence). There are 16 residues in the CDR3.